Listed below are T cell receptor beta chains from one sample, sequenced in a study of beta chain features in type 1 diabetes. Measured with immunoSEQ multiplex PCR; TCRdb has only the in-frame clones, and not every one. The data show a few hundred thousand clones, with over 25% seen just once and almost 0.065% held by the top ten. Sequenced input: naive CD4+ T cells from blood. These receptors were obtained from a man aged 18 to 35 in good health. The CDR3 runs from the conserved cysteine through the conserved F or W. Each record gives: V gene, J gene, clone size, D gene, CDR3 length, CDR3 DNA, CDR3 protein. D genes are given only for firm matches. Rows give clone size only sometimes, using once, few, many, or a class for an expanded clone.

>TRBV29-1|TRBJ1-2|NA|TRBD1|14
TGCAGCGTTGGGGAACAGGGGGCAAGATATGGCTACACCTTC
CSVGEQGARYGYTF
>TRBV29-1|TRBJ2-3|few|TRBD1|13
TGCAGCGTTGAAACACAGGGGCTCAATACGCAGTATTTT
CSVETQGLNTQYF
>TRBV5-1|TRBJ2-3|NA|NA|14
TGCGCCAGCAGCTTGGCCCCATACACAGATACGCAGTATTTT
CASSLAPYTDTQYF
>TRBV27|TRBJ2-3|NA|NA|14
TGTGCCAGCAGTTTGATGCAGGCCACAGATACGCAGTATTTT
CASSLMQATDTQYF
>TRBV19|TRBJ2-4|NA|TRBD1|16
TGTGCCAGTAGTATTGGAGGACAGGCTTCCAAAAACATTCAGTACTTC
CASSIGGQASKNIQYF
>TRBV25-1|TRBJ2-7|few|NA|15
TGTGCCAGCAGTGCAACCGGGACTGCCATTACGGAGCAGTACTTC
CASSATGTAITEQYF
>TRBV20-1|TRBJ2-1|NA|NA|11
TGCAGTGCTAGAGCAGATAATGAGCAGTTCTTC
CSARADNEQFF
>TRBV7-3|TRBJ2-3|NA|TRBD1|14
TGTGCCAGCAGCCGGGACAGGGGCACAGATACGCAGTATTTT
CASSRDRGTDTQYF
>TRBV2|TRBJ1-5|few|TRBD1|14
TGTGCCAGCAGTACCGACAGGGGGGATCAGCCCCAGCATTTT
CASSTDRGDQPQHF
>TRBV5-1|TRBJ2-3|once|TRBD2|16
TGCGCCAGCAGACCGGTTAGCGGGCTTAGCACAGATACGCAGTATTTT
CASRPVSGLSTDTQYF